Reported below is one TCR beta chain. The entry originates in a study of blood T cell repertoires in COVID-19. Study-wide background: The United States, Italy and Spain supplied acute and convalescent COVID-19 samples. T cells, B-cell-depleted T cells, or PBMCs supplied cDNA or gDNA.

Original methodology: Amplified reference gene primers provided the basis for estimating nucleated cell counts. Method: immunoSEQ multiplex PCR; TCRdb's copy keeps in-frame clones and lacks some. Clone size and V and J calls were adopted from that table, with D and trimming inferred from the DNA. The data hold approximately 51,000 clones, with roughly 86% observed a single time. The V and J ends lost 2 bases and 6 bases respectively, with 8 bases between them. Germline-derived CDR1 and CDR2 are SGHRS and YFSETQ. The CDR3 is 12 residues long. This receptor was identified in a man in his forties with active COVID-19. The chain is built from TRBV5-1 and TRBJ1-1; D is perhaps TRBD1 (5 bases). Sequencing was carried out using peripheral blood. Here the CDR3 DNA reads TGCGCCAGCAGCTTTGAAGGGGCTGAAGCTTTCTTT. This encodes CASSFEGAEAFF.